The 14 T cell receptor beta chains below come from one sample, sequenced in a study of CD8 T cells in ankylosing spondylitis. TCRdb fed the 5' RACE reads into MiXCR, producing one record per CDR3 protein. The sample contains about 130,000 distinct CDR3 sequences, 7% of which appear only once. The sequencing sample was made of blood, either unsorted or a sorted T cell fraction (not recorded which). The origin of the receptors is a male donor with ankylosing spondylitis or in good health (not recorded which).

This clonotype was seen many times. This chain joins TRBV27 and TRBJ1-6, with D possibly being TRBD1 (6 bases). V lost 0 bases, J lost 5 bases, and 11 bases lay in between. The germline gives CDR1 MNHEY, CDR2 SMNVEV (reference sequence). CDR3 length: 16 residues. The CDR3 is CASSLSPGADNSPLHF. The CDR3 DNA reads TGTGCCAGCAGTTTATCCCCGGGGGCCGATAATTCACCCCTCCACTTT.

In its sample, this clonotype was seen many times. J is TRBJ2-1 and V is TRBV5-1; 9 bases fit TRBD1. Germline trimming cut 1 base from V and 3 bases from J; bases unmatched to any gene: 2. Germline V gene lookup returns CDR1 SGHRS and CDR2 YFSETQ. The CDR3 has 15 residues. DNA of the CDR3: TGCGCCAGCAGCTTGAGACAGGGGGGCTACAATGAGCAGTTCTTC. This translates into CASSLRQGGYNEQFF. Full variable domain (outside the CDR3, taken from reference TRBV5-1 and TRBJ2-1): KAGVTQTPRYLIKTRGQQVTLSCSPISGHRSVSWYQQTPGQGLQFLFEYFSETQRNKGNFPGRFSGRQFSNSRSEMNVSTLELGDSALYLCASSLRQGGYNEQFFGPGTRLTVL.

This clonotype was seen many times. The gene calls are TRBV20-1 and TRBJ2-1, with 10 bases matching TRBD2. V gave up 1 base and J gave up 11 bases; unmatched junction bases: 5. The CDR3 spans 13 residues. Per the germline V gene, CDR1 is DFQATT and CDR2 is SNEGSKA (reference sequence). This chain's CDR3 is CSARVTSGNKQFF. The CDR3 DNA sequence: TGCAGTGCTAGAGTAACTAGCGGGAATAAGCAGTTCTTC.

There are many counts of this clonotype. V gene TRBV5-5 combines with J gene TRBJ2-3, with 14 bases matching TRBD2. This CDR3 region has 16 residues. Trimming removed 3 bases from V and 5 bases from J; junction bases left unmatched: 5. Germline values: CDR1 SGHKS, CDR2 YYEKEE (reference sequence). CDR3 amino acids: CASSSGLAGVQDTQYF. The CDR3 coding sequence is TGTGCCAGCAGCTCGGGACTAGCGGGAGTCCAAGATACGCAGTATTTT.

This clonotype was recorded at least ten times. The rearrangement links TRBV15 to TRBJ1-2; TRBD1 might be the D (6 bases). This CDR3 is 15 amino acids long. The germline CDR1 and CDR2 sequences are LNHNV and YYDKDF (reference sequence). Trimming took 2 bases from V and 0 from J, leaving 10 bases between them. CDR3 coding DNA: TGTGCCACCAGCAGACTGACAGGAGCTAACTATGGCTACACCTTC. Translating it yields CATSRLTGANYGYTF.

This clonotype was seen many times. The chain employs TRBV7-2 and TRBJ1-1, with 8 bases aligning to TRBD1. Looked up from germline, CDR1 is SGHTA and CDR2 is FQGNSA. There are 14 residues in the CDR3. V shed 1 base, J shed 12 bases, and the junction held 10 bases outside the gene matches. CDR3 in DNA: TGTGCCAGCAGCTTAGGGGGCTCAGGGGGCAACCCTTTCTTT. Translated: CASSLGGSGGNPFF.

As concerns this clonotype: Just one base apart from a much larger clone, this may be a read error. CDR3: CASGEQGADTKYF. The CDR3 DNA sequence: TGTGCCAGCGGGGAACAGGGGGCAGATACGAAGTATTTT. The chain has TRBV12-3 or TRBV12-4 and TRBJ2-3; 9 bases are a match to TRBD1. This CDR3 comprises 13 residues.

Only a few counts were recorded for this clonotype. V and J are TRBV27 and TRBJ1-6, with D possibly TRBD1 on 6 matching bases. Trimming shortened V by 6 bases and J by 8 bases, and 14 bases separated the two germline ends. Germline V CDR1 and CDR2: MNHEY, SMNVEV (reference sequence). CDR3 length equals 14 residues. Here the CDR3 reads CASSFTGNYSPLHF. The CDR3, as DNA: TGTGCCAGCAGCTTTACAGGGAATTATTCACCCCTCCACTTT.

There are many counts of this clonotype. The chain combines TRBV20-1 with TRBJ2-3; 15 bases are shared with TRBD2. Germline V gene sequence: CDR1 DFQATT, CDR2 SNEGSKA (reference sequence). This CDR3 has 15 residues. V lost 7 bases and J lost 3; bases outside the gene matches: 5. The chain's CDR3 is CSGTSGGAGTDTQYF. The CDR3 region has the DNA TGCAGTGGGACTAGCGGGGGGGCGGGAACAGATACGCAGTATTTT.

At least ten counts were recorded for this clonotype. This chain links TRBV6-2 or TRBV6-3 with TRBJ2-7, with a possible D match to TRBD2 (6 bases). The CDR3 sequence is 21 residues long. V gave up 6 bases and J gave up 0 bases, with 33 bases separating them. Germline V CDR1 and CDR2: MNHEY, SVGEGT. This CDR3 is CASSLAGNIWDAGRSSYEQYF. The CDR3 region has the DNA TGTGCCAGCAGCCTTGCAGGGAATATCTGGGACGCGGGACGGAGCTCCTACGAGCAGTACTTC.

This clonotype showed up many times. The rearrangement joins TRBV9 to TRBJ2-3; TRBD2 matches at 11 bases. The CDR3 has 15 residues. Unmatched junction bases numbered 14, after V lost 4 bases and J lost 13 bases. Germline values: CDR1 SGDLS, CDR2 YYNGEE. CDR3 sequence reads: CASSRAEASGGPKYF. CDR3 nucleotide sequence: TGTGCCAGCAGCCGCGCCGAGGCTAGCGGGGGGCCAAAGTATTTT.

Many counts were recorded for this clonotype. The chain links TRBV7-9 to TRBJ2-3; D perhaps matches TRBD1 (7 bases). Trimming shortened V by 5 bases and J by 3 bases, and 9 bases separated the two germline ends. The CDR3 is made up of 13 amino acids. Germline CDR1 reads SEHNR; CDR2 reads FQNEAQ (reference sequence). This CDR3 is CASSAGQTDTQYF. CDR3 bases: TGTGCCAGCAGCGCGGGACAGACAGATACGCAGTATTTT.

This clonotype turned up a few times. The CDR3 reads CSARSILAGFYNEQFF. CDR3 in DNA: TGCAGTGCTAGATCCATACTAGCGGGATTCTACAATGAGCAGTTCTTC. This chain links TRBV20-1 with TRBJ2-1; 10 bases are a match to TRBD2. Trimming took 2 bases from V and 3 from J; bases not matched to a gene: 7. CDR3 length: 16 amino acids. Germline V gene data show CDR1 as DFQATT and CDR2 as SNEGSKA (reference sequence).

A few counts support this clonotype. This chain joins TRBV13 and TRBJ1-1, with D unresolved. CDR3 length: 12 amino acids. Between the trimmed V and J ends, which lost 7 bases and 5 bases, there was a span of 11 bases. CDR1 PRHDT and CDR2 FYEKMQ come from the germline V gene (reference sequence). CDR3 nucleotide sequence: TGTGCCAGCACCCCCACAGAGACTGAAGCTTTCTTT. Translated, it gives CASTPTETEAFF.